This T cell receptor beta chain originates from a study of T cell changes during pregnancy in multiple sclerosis. The method was immunoSEQ multiplex PCR; TCRdb's version includes in-frame clones alone and lacks a portion of them. The table includes tens of thousands of clones, 93% detected once. The V and J ends lost 6 bases and 3 bases, in that order; junction bases with no gene match: 2. Germline V gives CDR1 MDHEN, CDR2 SYDVKM. This CDR3 comprises 13 residues. This chain connects TRBV28 to TRBJ1-5; 7 nucleotides align to TRBD1. The receptor was derived from a female donor in good health, enrolled as a control in a pregnancy study. The specimen was peripheral blood, collected in the third trimester of pregnancy. CDR3 sequence reads: CASRDRSNQPQHF. Here the CDR3 DNA reads TGTGCCAGCAGGGACAGGTCCAATCAGCCCCAGCATTTT.